This TCR beta chain is from a study of T-cell memory formation after mild COVID-19. Background on the study: TCR clusters mostly belonged to single donors. Study conclusions and caveats: Mainly in CM and EM were contracting CD4+ clones; CD8+ were in EMRA.

UMIs and sample barcodes were carried by the TCR alpha and TCR beta cDNA libraries that 5'RACE produced using constant-segment primers. TCRdb independently ran MiXCR on the 5' RACE reads; one entry per CDR3 protein. The table shows under 350,000 distinct CDR3 sequences, with roughly 15% occurring only once. The CDR3 loop spans 14 amino acids. The V and J ends lost 0 bases and 2 bases respectively, with 9 bases between them. CDR1 and CDR2 (germline): SGDLS, YYNGEE. This clonotype appeared many times. Antigen unknown. The receptor was isolated from a man in his late teens or twenties who had mild COVID-19 (a few samples of this study predate the infection). Cell type and time point are not known. The specimen was PBMCs or a T cell subset sorted from them (not recorded which). This chain uses TRBV9 with TRBJ2-7, with D maybe TRBD1 (6 bases). This CDR3 reads CASSVGGGTYEQYF. The CDR3 nucleotides are TGTGCCAGCAGCGTAGGAGGGGGAACCTACGAGCAGTACTTC.